This T cell receptor (beta chain) originates from a study of blood T cell repertoires in COVID-19 (dated by TCRdb to 2020 to 2021). For context, the study as a whole: The collaborator samples originated in the United States, Italy and Spain and spanned the acute and convalescent phases of COVID-19. The dataset comprised deeply sampled blood TCRbeta repertoires from subjects exposed to, actively infected with, or recovered from COVID-19. Where available, HLA class I and class II types were obtained from metadata supplied by the sample provider rather than from assay-based typing. Samples were obtained from the ongoing ImmuneRACE study (first 160 participants) and from roughly 1,300 subjects provided by 6 global collaborators. Nearly every sample came with metadata listing a de-identified subject ID, COVID-19 status, age in years and sex. The repertoires were released in a freely available public database meant as a resource for research on the immune response to SARS-CoV-2. The prospective study material was composed of cDNA or gDNA derived from T cells, B-cell-depleted T cells, or PBMCs. The study at large found these results: Clinical and demographic metadata were provided uncurated, with the amount varying by source and participant.

One collaborating source in Seattle enrolled patients while the patients were actively infected and followed the patients over time throughout the course of disease. Each collaborating institution followed its own protocols to collect whole blood in K2EDTA tubes. For TCRbeta analysis, collaborators shipped samples as frozen whole blood, isolated PBMCs, or DNA extracted from either of those sample types. The CDR3 goes from the cysteine to the phenylalanine over 16 residues. The entry retains the CDR3 DNA only, 48 bases that are in frame from base 1. Trimmed from V: 3 bases; trimmed from J: 1 base; junction bases lacking a gene match: 7. As encoded in the germline V gene, CDR1 is SGHRS while CDR2 is YFSETQ. TCRbeta CDR3 regions were amplified from genomic DNA by means of the immunoSEQ Assay, a bias-controlled multiplex PCR. Processing in the source paper ran as follows. Nucleated cell counts per sample were estimated from amplification of reference gene primers within the assay. To quantify the absolute abundance of each unique TCRbeta CDR3 rearrangement, sequence reads were collapsed and filtered. For each sample, productive Simpson clonality was calculated as the square root of Simpson's diversity index over productive rearrangements. This is the immuneACCESS table as TCRdb keeps it, with only in-frame sequences that have V and J called. A part of the clones is gone; compared with another copy, unresolved V genes explain less than half, and the rest is unexplained. V and J calls plus clone size are reproduced from that table; the DNA served to infer D and trimming. The table for this sample lists about 410,000 clones; about 89% of them were counted only once. Approximately 1.5% of the sample is in the top ten clones.

For this clone: Its antigen is not yet known. Base qualities are not provided; no much larger clone lies one nucleotide away. Other DNA variants within this sample encode the same CDR3.

Sequencing input: peripheral blood. The clonotype originates from a woman aged 40 to 49 with COVID-19, enrolled during active disease. This chain joins TRBV5-1 to TRBJ2-3, and 8 junction bases match TRBD1. The CDR3 reads CASSSTPGQGTDTQYF. The DNA is as follows: TGCGCCAGCAGCTCTACCCCGGGACAGGGCACAGATACGCAGTATTTT.